This is a list of T cell receptor beta chains from one sample in a study of shared clonotypes between healthy human individuals. Repertoires were generated with immunoSEQ multiplex PCR, while TCRdb's copy carries only in-frame clones and drops some. The table shows about 1.1 million clones, with approximately 80% occurring only once. Sequencing was performed on memory CD4+ T cells from PBMCs. These receptors originate from a man between 18 and 35 years old in good health. Some clones in this sample may be carry-over from other donors' samples. CDR3s include the opening cysteine and the closing phenylalanine or tryptophan. Each record gives: V gene, J gene, clone size, CDR3 protein. Only some rows state a clone size, as once, few, many or a class for expanded clones.

V: TRBV25-1; J: TRBJ2-5; size: .; CDR3: CASSDPRQGETQYF
V: TRBV7-3; J: TRBJ2-3; size: many; CDR3: CASSSTSGAKDTQYF
V: TRBV6-6; J: TRBJ2-1; size: .; CDR3: CASSKPPGSYNEQFF
V: TRBV6-1; J: TRBJ1-5; size: .; CDR3: CASSEAIPGGNQPQHF
V: TRBV6-1; J: TRBJ2-7; size: .; CDR3: CASRGWVDPYEQYF
V: TRBV2; J: TRBJ2-7; size: .; CDR3: CASGGQGMREQYF
V: TRBV7-2; J: TRBJ1-2; size: .; CDR3: CASSLVGRNYGYTF
V: TRBV28; J: TRBJ2-7; size: once; CDR3: CASSPPGQAFSYEQYF
V: TRBV5-8; J: TRBJ2-1; size: once; CDR3: CASSLWLGNEQFF
V: TRBV7-9; J: .; size: .; CDR3: CASSIDSYEQYF
V: TRBV7-9; J: TRBJ2-5; size: few; CDR3: CASSLAGIGGTQYF
V: TRBV4-3; J: TRBJ1-2; size: few; CDR3: CASSQVRAGGVYTF
V: TRBV5-4; J: TRBJ2-4; size: .; CDR3: CASSLQGARHIQYF
V: TRBV20-1; J: TRBJ2-7; size: .; CDR3: CSADQLYEQYF
V: TRBV29-1; J: TRBJ2-6; size: .; CDR3: CSARERAAGANVLTF
V: TRBV19; J: TRBJ1-3; size: once; CDR3: CASSTETGDTIYF